This T cell receptor beta chain was sequenced for a study of blood T cell repertoires in COVID-19. The CDR3 is made up of 15 amino acids. Germline-derived CDR1 and CDR2 are SEHNR and FQNEAQ (reference sequence). J gave up 3 bases and V 5 bases, and 9 bases lay outside the gene matches. Authors' processing steps: Amplified reference gene primers provided the basis for estimating nucleated cell counts. Clones were read by immunoSEQ multiplex PCR, and TCRdb kept only the in-frame ones, dropping some. V and J calls plus clone size are reproduced from that table; the DNA served to infer D and trimming. The data show about 530,000 clones, around 90% seen once.

The sample consisted of peripheral blood. This TCR derives from a woman in her 50s with COVID-19, enrolled during active disease. This sequence joins TRBV7-9 and TRBJ2-7, with 8 bases matching TRBD2. CDR3 residues: CASSPEASGHYEQYF. CDR3 in DNA: TGTGCCAGCAGCCCCGAAGCTAGCGGGCACTACGAGCAGTACTTC.